This TCR beta chain derives from a study of tissue T cells after allogeneic stem cell transplantation. Whole-study findings and limits: Which tissue TCRs were alloreactive or antigen-specific was not determined. Some clones might be persisting host cells.

As for this clone: Its specificity is not known. The listed genes are named as in mouse.

TCRdb keeps only in-frame clones here, not all; method: immunoSEQ multiplex PCR. Of tens of thousands of clones in the sample, roughly 73% are singletons; the top ten hold about 0.7%. This receptor was taken from a pool of C57BL/6 mice in good health. Sequenced: sorted cells pooled from one or two spleens.

The CDR3 spells CASSRDTEVFF. The DNA read from the CDR3 is TGTGCCAGCTCCCGGGACACAGAAGTCTTC. The chain couples TRBV12-2 to TRBJ1-1; the D is unclear. The read falls 1 residue short of the CDR3 end, and the missing part is taken from the germline J gene. The CDR3 contains 11 residues. V gave up 4 bases and J gave up 3 bases, with 5 bases separating them. In germline, CDR1 is SGHLS, CDR2 HYDKME.